This T cell receptor beta chain was identified during a study of regulatory T cells in long-lasting Graves disease. The TCR beta library used iRepertoire HTBI primers with Arm-PCR amplification of CDR3. TCRdb used MiXCR to reprocess the multiplex PCR reads, holding one entry per CDR3 protein. The top ten hold 10% of the sample, which has 540,000 or so distinct CDR3 sequences, approximately 13% seen once. Trimming removed 0 bases at V and 2 bases at J, with 15 bases between. CDR3 length equals 16 residues. Germline V gene sequence: CDR1 DFQATT, CDR2 SNEGSKA (reference sequence). The time point: newly diagnosed GD, antithyroid drugs for less than 3 months. The TCR library was made from RNA extracted from PBMCs. This clonotype was seen repeatedly, ten times or more. The data also belong to a second study, concerning T cells in Graves' hyperthyroidism and ophthalmopathy.

The genes are TRBV20-1 and TRBJ2-3; D is perhaps TRBD2 (6 bases). Sequenced here: peripheral blood mononuclear cells (PBMCs), sampled at new diagnosis, from a patient treated with antithyroid drugs. This sequence originates from a man aged 25-40 years with Graves disease. CDR3 protein: CSARDGRTTHTDTQYF. The CDR3 DNA is TGCAGTGCTAGAGATGGTAGGACTACCCACACAGATACGCAGTATTTT.